A selection of T cell receptor beta chains follows, all from one sample in a study of cytomegalovirus exposure and HLA in healthy donors. Using immunoSEQ multiplex PCR, the repertoire was profiled, and TCRdb retains in-frame clones only, with some absent. The sample records approximately 110,000 clones, less than 70% being singletons. The sample comprised PBMCs. All receptors derive from a woman aged 25 to 45 in good health and CMV-seronegative. Both conserved end residues are part of each CDR3. The D gene is left open where the match is weak.

d_gene	v_gene	j_gene	CDR3aa
.	TRBV29-1	TRBJ1-1	CSVAGARVRTEAFF
.	TRBV7-2	TRBJ2-2	CASSLGRTANTGELFF
TRBD1	TRBV2	TRBJ2-7	CASSGQGRIYEQYF
TRBD2	TRBV9	TRBJ2-7	CASSVGSGRAHEQYF
.	TRBV4-1	TRBJ2-1	CASSQSARYRIRSYNEQFF
.	TRBV5-6	TRBJ1-2	CASSLSQGLGYTF
.	TRBV2	TRBJ2-3	CASRRRQLSTDTQYF
.	TRBV7-9	TRBJ2-3	CASSEGPTDTQYF
.	TRBV9	TRBJ2-5	CASSVSITEQETQYF
.	TRBV6-5	TRBJ2-1	CASKTGGYNEQFF
TRBD2	TRBV27	TRBJ2-1	CASSSKGTSTNEQFF
TRBD1	TRBV19	TRBJ1-2	CASSIATGGGGGYTF
TRBD2	TRBV28	TRBJ2-3	CASRPGLGTDTQYF
TRBD2	TRBV27	TRBJ2-3	CASSLAGGTDTQYF
.	TRBV5-1	TRBJ2-1	CASSLGDFNEQFF
.	TRBV30	TRBJ2-7	CAWAPKGYSYEQYF
.	TRBV27	TRBJ2-7	CASSSATPYSYEQYF
TRBD2	TRBV19	TRBJ2-7	CASSLLAGANYEQYF
TRBD2	TRBV2	TRBJ2-5	CASRPGTRGGGETQYF
TRBD2	TRBV27	TRBJ2-3	CASRTHSGWGRDTQYF
.	TRBV11-3	TRBJ2-7	CASSLEAGMGYEQYF
TRBD1	TRBV7-2	TRBJ2-7	CASSFNGQGTYEQYF
.	TRBV10-2	TRBJ1-2	CASSEGGIYGYTF
TRBD2	TRBV18	TRBJ2-7	CASSPAGTSGEQYF
.	TRBV6-5	TRBJ2-7	CASSSGVRYEQYF
.	TRBV11-2	TRBJ1-1	CASSLRLRGGNTEAFF